The 21 T cell receptor beta chains reported below all come from one sample, sequenced in a study of cytomegalovirus exposure and HLA in healthy donors. Sequencing used immunoSEQ multiplex PCR; TCRdb keeps in-frame clones, though not all of them. The sample has 150,000 to 200,000 clones; roughly 81% are singletons. Sequencing was performed on PBMCs. All receptors derive from a woman younger than 45 in good health and CMV-seronegative.

The chain employs TRBV5-8 and TRBJ2-3, with D perhaps TRBD2 (6 bases). V was clipped by 3 bases and J by 6 bases, with 14 bases between them. The CDR3 is 14 residues long. The V gene's germline CDR1 is SGHTS and CDR2 YDEGEE. Here the CDR3 reads CASSSGVLTDTQYF. CDR3 nucleotides: TGTGCCAGCAGCTCGGGGGTTCTCACGGATACGCAGTATTTT.

This clone has more than one count but fewer than ten. This chain links TRBV25-1 with TRBJ1-2; the match to TRBD1 covers 9 bases. This CDR3 spans 14 amino acids. Looked up from germline, CDR1 is MGHDK and CDR2 is SYGVNS. V shed 4 bases and J 4 bases; nucleotides not matched to a gene: 4. CDR3 coding DNA: TGTGCCAGCAGTGGGCGGACAGGGGCCTATGGCTACACCTTC. Translation gives CASSGRTGAYGYTF.

This rearrangement joins TRBV6-5 to TRBJ2-1, with D possibly TRBD2 on 6 matching bases. Trimming removed 5 bases from V and 9 bases from J, with 17 bases in between. Germline V CDR1 and CDR2: MNHEY, SVGAGI. The CDR3 covers 14 residues. The CDR3 protein is CASSRLTRDGEQFF. CDR3 coding DNA: TGTGCCAGCAGTCGTTTAACGCGGGATGGTGAGCAGTTCTTC.

V and J are TRBV5-1 and TRBJ2-1, with 11 bases aligning to TRBD2. CDR1 is SGHRS, CDR2 YFSETQ, per germline. CDR3 length equals 17 residues. Losses at the gene ends were 2 bases for V and 2 bases for J; bases not matched to a gene: 6. CDR3 loop: CASSLDLAGGAYNEQFF. The CDR3 DNA reads TGCGCCAGCAGCTTAGATCTAGCGGGAGGTGCCTACAATGAGCAGTTCTTC.

This chain uses TRBV28 with TRBJ2-2; 11 positions agree with TRBD2. Germline trimming cut 11 bases from V and 6 bases from J; bases unmatched to any gene: 5. This CDR3 region has 13 residues. Germline CDR1 MDHEN, CDR2 SYDVKM. CDR3 sequence: CALAGGPSGELFF. The CDR3 nucleotides are TGTGCCTTAGCGGGGGGGCCGTCCGGGGAGCTGTTTTTT.

The rearrangement links TRBV10-3 to TRBJ2-7; 7 bases agree with TRBD2. CDR3 length: 14 residues. V trimming: 8 bases; J trimming: 3 bases; junction bases outside the gene matches: 10. Germline V CDR1 and CDR2: ENHRY, SYGVKD. The CDR3 DNA is TGTGCCATCTCCCCTCGCGGGAGCGACTACGAGCAGTACTTC. Translating gives CAISPRGSDYEQYF.

Here the CDR3 reads CASTLTGTESIEQYF. CDR3 sequence (DNA): TGCGCCAGCACCCTTACCGGGACAGAATCTATCGAGCAGTACTTC. The gene calls are TRBV5-1 and TRBJ2-7; 7 nucleotides match TRBD1. This CDR3 has 15 amino acids. With 6 bases clipped from V and 6 bases from J, the junction kept 15 bases outside the gene matches. CDR1 is SGHRS, CDR2 YFSETQ, per germline.

This rearrangement joins TRBV15 to TRBJ1-2; 7 bases map to TRBD1. V gave up 3 bases and J gave up 4 bases; unmatched junction bases: 5. The length of the CDR3 is 14 residues. Germline V gives CDR1 LNHNV, CDR2 YYDKDF (reference sequence). CDR3 sequence (DNA): TGTGCCACCAGCAGCAGACAGGGTACCTATGGCTACACCTTC. Translated, it gives CATSSRQGTYGYTF.

This chain joins TRBV21-1 and TRBJ2-7; the D call in the table, TRBD1, was not verified against the DNA. TRBV21-1 is classified as a pseudogene. This CDR3 is built from 15 residues. In nucleotides, the CDR3 is TGTGCCAGCAGCAAATGTCGGGACAGGGTGGCCGAGCAGTACTTC. Translated, it gives CASSKCRDRVAEQYF.

This chain uses TRBV4-2 with TRBJ2-7, with 10 nucleotides matching TRBD2. This CDR3 comprises 16 residues. The germline V gene has CDR1 LGHNA and CDR2 YNFKEQ. V shed 6 bases and J 1 base; nucleotides not matched to a gene: 9. The CDR3 bases are TGTGCCAGCAGTCCTCGACTAGCGGGCTCTTCCTACGAGCAGTACTTC. It encodes CASSPRLAGSSYEQYF.

This clone was seen only a few times. The chain employs TRBV14 and TRBJ1-2; 7 nucleotides agree with TRBD1. The CDR3 is 17 residues long. Losses at the gene ends were 1 base for V and 7 bases for J; bases not matched to a gene: 15. Germline V CDR1 and CDR2: SGHDN, FVKESK. The CDR3 coding sequence is TGTGCCAGCAGCCAAGGGTTGGCTCGACAGGGCGTGGGTGGCTACACCTTC. It codes for CASSQGLARQGVGGYTF.

This clone was detected only a few times. The rearrangement joins TRBV7-2 to TRBJ1-5; no reliable D call. Trimming removed 5 bases from V and 0 bases from J, with 8 bases in between. Germline V lookup: CDR1 SGHTA, CDR2 FQGNSA. The CDR3 has 14 amino acids. CDR3 residues: CASSLLFSNQPQHF. CDR3 in DNA: TGTGCCAGCAGCCTCCTATTTAGCAATCAGCCCCAGCATTTT.

This clone was picked up one time. This chain joins TRBV6-5 and TRBJ2-7, with TRBD2 matching over 9 bases. V dropped 3 bases and J dropped 3; count of bases not matched to a gene: 6. The CDR3 length is 15 residues. Per germline, CDR1 MNHEY and CDR2 SVGAGI. The CDR3 protein is CASSYPSGAHYEQYF. The DNA for the CDR3 is TGTGCCAGCAGTTATCCTAGCGGGGCCCACTACGAGCAGTACTTC.

This chain links TRBV6-1 with TRBJ1-5; D gene unclear. CDR3 length: 15 residues. The germline V gene has CDR1 MNHNS and CDR2 SASEGT. Trimming left V 4 bases short and J 5 bases short, with 15 bases between. CDR3 sequence reads: CASSANMWEDQPQHF. For the CDR3, the DNA is TGTGCCAGCAGTGCCAACATGTGGGAGGATCAGCCCCAGCATTTT.

The chain uses TRBV6-6 and TRBJ1-4; 7 bases are a match to TRBD1. V dropped 5 bases and J dropped 5; count of bases not matched to a gene: 8. The germline V gene has CDR1 MNHNY and CDR2 SVGAGI (reference sequence). The CDR3 runs 15 residues. The CDR3 spells CASSPTDRKNEKLFF. The CDR3 DNA reads as TGTGCCAGCAGTCCGACGGACAGGAAGAATGAAAAACTGTTTTTT.

The chain carries TRBV15 and TRBJ2-7, with TRBD2 matching 7 bases. Germline V lookup: CDR1 LNHNV, CDR2 YYDKDF (reference sequence). The CDR3 contains 15 residues. The ends lost 8 bases at V and 1 base at J; junction bases unmatched: 11. CDR3 loop: CATALGVAGSYEQYF. CDR3 nucleotide sequence: TGTGCCACCGCCCTCGGGGTAGCGGGTTCCTACGAGCAGTACTTC. Complete variable domain (other parts from reference TRBV15 and TRBJ2-7): DAMVIQNPRYQVTQFGKPVTLSCSQTLNHNVMYWYQQKSSQAPKLLFHYYDKDFNNEADTPDNFQSRRPNTSFCFLDIRSPGLGDTAMYLCATALGVAGSYEQYFGPGTRLTVT.

The V gene is TRBV6-6, the J gene TRBJ1-3; TRBD1 matches 8 bases. Germline V gene lookup returns CDR1 MNHNY and CDR2 SVGAGI (reference sequence). The CDR3 extends over 13 amino acids. J was trimmed by 0 bases and V by 10 bases; bases with no gene match: 2. CDR3 residues: CATTGGSGNTIYF. The DNA for the CDR3 is TGTGCCACCACAGGGGGCTCTGGAAACACCATATATTTT.

The genes are TRBV19 and TRBJ2-2; 10 bases agree with TRBD2. CDR1 is LNHDA and CDR2 is SQIVND in the germline V gene (reference sequence). The CDR3 sequence is 15 residues long. V was pared by 7 bases and J by 4 bases, with 6 bases of the junction left unmatched. The CDR3 loop reads CASTLAGVITGELFF. The CDR3 DNA sequence: TGTGCCAGTACCCTAGCGGGAGTGATCACCGGGGAGCTGTTTTTT.

A single count supports this clone. The chain links TRBV11-3 to TRBJ1-6; D remains ambiguous. Germline lookup yields CDR1 SGHNT and CDR2 YENEEA. CDR3 length equals 13 residues. The V end lost 5 bases, the J end lost 7 bases, and 9 bases lay between the germline ends. CDR3 sequence (DNA): TGTGCCAGCAGCGCACGCGGGAATTCACCCCTCCACTTT. This codes for CASSARGNSPLHF.

The chain carries TRBV5-1 and TRBJ1-1; possible D gene TRBD1, 6 bases. In germline, CDR1 is SGHRS, CDR2 YFSETQ. Deletions cut 4 bases from V and 4 bases from J, with 14 bases between. This CDR3 contains 14 residues. The CDR3 nucleotides are TGCGCCAGCAGCCCTGGACAGTCGACCACTGAAGCTTTCTTT. This sequence encodes CASSPGQSTTEAFF.

This chain connects TRBV10-3 to TRBJ2-3; 7 nucleotides match TRBD2. J was trimmed by 2 bases and V by 8 bases; bases with no gene match: 4. The germline gives CDR1 ENHRY, CDR2 SYGVKD. The CDR3 sequence is 13 residues long. The DNA for the CDR3 is TGTGCCATCTCGACTAGCTACACAGATACGCAGTATTTT. Translating gives CAISTSYTDTQYF.